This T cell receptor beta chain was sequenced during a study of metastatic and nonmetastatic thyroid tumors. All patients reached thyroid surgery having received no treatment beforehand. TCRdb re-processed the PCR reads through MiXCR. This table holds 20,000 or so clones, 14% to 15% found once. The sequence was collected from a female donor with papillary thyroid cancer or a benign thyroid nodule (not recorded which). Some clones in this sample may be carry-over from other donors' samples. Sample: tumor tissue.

CDR3 DNA sequence: TGTGCCAGCAGCTTAGTCGGTTGGGACAGGGTGAAGAACACTGAAGCTTTCTTT. Translating gives CASSLVGWDRVKNTEAFF. This chain links TRBV7-8 with TRBJ1-1; 9 bases match TRBD1. The junction had 10 bases not matched to a gene; V was cut back by 1 base and J by 1 base. Germline V gene data show CDR1 as SGHVS and CDR2 as FQNEAQ. This CDR3 contains 18 residues.